The 18 T cell receptor beta chains reported below all come from one sample, sequenced in a study of CD8+ T cells in alopecia areata. Treatment meaning: oral pan-JAK inhibitor, 5-10 mg twice daily. RNA, once extracted, was reverse transcribed into cDNA for use as the sequencing template. TCRdb's copy holds only in-frame clones and misses some; the assay was immunoSEQ multiplex PCR. Among fewer than 250,000 clones listed, 35% to 40% were seen once. The material was CD4+ T cells sorted from blood, obtained at roughly week 30, from a patient treated with tofacitinib. All receptors come from a human donor with alopecia areata.

This clone was detected only a few times. The chain is built from TRBV28 and TRBJ2-7; 7 bases line up with TRBD1. From germline, CDR1 is MDHEN and CDR2 SYDVKM. V shed 2 bases and J 2 bases; nucleotides not matched to a gene: 3. CDR3 length: 14 residues. The DNA of the CDR3 is TGTGCCAGCAGTTTAACAGGGGCCCCCTACGAGCAGTACTTC. This codes for CASSLTGAPYEQYF.

This clone has just a few counts. This chain joins TRBV7-9 and TRBJ2-7; 7 nucleotides align to TRBD1. V shed 6 bases, J shed 0 bases, and the junction held 5 bases outside the gene matches. Germline CDR1 SEHNR, CDR2 FQNEAQ (reference sequence). The CDR3 extends over 14 amino acids. The CDR3 sequence: CASRGQATSYEQYF. The CDR3 region has the DNA TGTGCCAGCAGAGGACAGGCAACCTCCTACGAGCAGTACTTC.

This rearrangement joins TRBV2 to TRBJ1-2; D not certain. There are 16 residues in the CDR3. Germline CDR1 and CDR2: SNHLY and FYNNEI. The germline V and J ends were trimmed by 0 bases and 2 bases, with 13 bases remaining between them. The DNA for the CDR3 is TGTGCCAGCAGTGAAGCTCGCGGGAGCCGGAACTATGGCTACACCTTC. Amino acids: CASSEARGSRNYGYTF.

The chain has TRBV29-1 and TRBJ2-7; no clear D gene. With 5 bases removed from V and 0 bases from J, the gap between germline ends came to 8 bases. Germline V gene data show CDR1 as SQVTM and CDR2 as ANQGSEA. There are 12 residues in the CDR3. CDR3 protein: CSVLLYSYEQYF. The CDR3 DNA reads as TGCAGCGTTCTACTCTACTCCTACGAGCAGTACTTC.

V usage is TRBV4-2 and J usage is TRBJ1-2; no firm D call. Trimming pared 4 bases from V and 7 bases from J, leaving 16 bases between. The CDR3 spans 14 residues. CDR1 is LGHNA, CDR2 YNFKEQ, per germline. The CDR3 DNA reads as TGTGCCAGCAGCCGAGAGGTGGGCTCAAGTGGCTACACCTTC. Protein: CASSREVGSSGYTF.

V usage is TRBV7-9 and J usage is TRBJ1-2; D remains ambiguous. V gave up 8 bases and J gave up 0 bases, with 10 bases separating them. The CDR3 is made up of 13 amino acids. Germline CDR1 reads SEHNR; CDR2 reads FQNEAQ (reference sequence). CDR3 protein: CASLGPPNYGYTF. CDR3 DNA sequence: TGTGCCAGCTTGGGCCCTCCTAACTATGGCTACACCTTC.

V usage is TRBV29-1 and J usage is TRBJ2-3; no reliable D call. Germline lookup yields CDR1 SQVTM and CDR2 ANQGSEA. The CDR3 has 12 residues. V was pared by 3 bases and J by 0 bases, with 4 bases between. CDR3 in DNA: TGCAGCGTTGAGTCTAGCACAGATACGCAGTATTTT. Translated: CSVESSTDTQYF.

The rearrangement joins TRBV30 to TRBJ1-6; D uncertain. This CDR3 comprises 15 residues. Germline-derived CDR1 and CDR2 are GTSNPN and SVGIG (reference sequence). The germline V and J ends were trimmed by 5 bases and 7 bases, with 18 bases remaining between them. In nucleotides, the CDR3 is TGTGCCTGGCGAACGATGCGACTTGGGAATTCACCCCTCCACTTT. Encoded protein: CAWRTMRLGNSPLHF.

The chain links TRBV6-5 to TRBJ1-5; D remains unclear. V lost 10 bases and J lost 7, with 17 bases in between. The CDR3 runs 13 residues. The germline gives CDR1 MNHEY, CDR2 SVGAGI. The DNA of the CDR3 is TGTGCCAAGTTAGGAGGAAGGATCCAGCCCCAGCATTTT. It codes for CAKLGGRIQPQHF.

The CDR3 reads CASSVESGEAFF. CDR3 DNA: TGTGCCAGCAGCGTAGAGTCCGGAGAAGCTTTCTTT. The gene calls are TRBV9 and TRBJ1-1; D unresolved. Between the trimmed V and J ends, which lost 0 bases and 8 bases, there was a span of 8 bases. There are 12 residues in the CDR3. In germline, CDR1 is SGDLS, CDR2 YYNGEE.

The chain combines TRBV6-6 with TRBJ2-7; D ambiguous. The CDR3 is 15 amino acids. Trimming removed 3 bases at V and 2 bases at J, with 14 bases between. Germline values: CDR1 MNHNY, CDR2 SVGAGI (reference sequence). CDR3: CASSYEPPPAYEQYF. The CDR3 DNA reads as TGTGCCAGCAGTTATGAGCCACCCCCAGCCTACGAGCAGTACTTC.

J is TRBJ1-2 and V is TRBV5-1; unclear D gene. The ends were cut back, 0 bases at V and 4 bases at J, with 10 bases in the middle. This CDR3 region has 14 residues. Germline V CDR1 and CDR2: SGHRS, YFSETQ. For the CDR3, the DNA is TGCGCCAGCAGCTTGGGGGATCCGGGCTATGGCTACACCTTC. This gives the protein CASSLGDPGYGYTF.

The chain has TRBV4-2 and TRBJ1-2; perhaps TRBD1 as D (5 bases). The germline V and J ends were trimmed by 0 bases and 4 bases, with 18 bases remaining between them. The CDR3 length is 17 residues. CDR1 and CDR2 (germline): LGHNA, YNFKEQ. The CDR3 nucleotides read TGTGCCAGCAGCCAAGAGACGTCTCGGGGGGGATCCTATGGCTACACCTTC. Translation gives CASSQETSRGGSYGYTF.

This chain uses TRBV2 with TRBJ1-5; D call uncertain. V was shortened by 2 bases and J by 4 bases, with 9 bases between the two germline ends. Germline-derived CDR1 and CDR2 are SNHLY and FYNNEI. This CDR3 has 14 amino acids. Here the CDR3 DNA reads TGTGCCAGCAGTGAATATGCCAGTAATCAGCCCCAGCATTTT. Its protein product is CASSEYASNQPQHF. Filled out from reference TRBV2 and TRBJ1-5, the complete variable domain reads EPEVTQTPSHQVTQMGQEVILRCVPISNHLYFYWYRQILGQKVEFLVSFYNNEISEKSEIFDDQFSVERPDGSNFTLKIRSTKLEDSAMYFCASSEYASNQPQHFGDGTRLSIL.

A few counts support this clone. This chain links TRBV30 with TRBJ2-7; 11 bases fit TRBD2. Germline CDR1 reads GTSNPN; CDR2 reads SVGIG (reference sequence). The V and J ends lost 5 bases and 3 bases, in that order; junction bases with no gene match: 12. The length of the CDR3 is 16 residues. As DNA, the CDR3 is TGTGCCTGGGTGACCATCACTAGCGGGGGAAACTACGAGCAGTACTTC. This codes for CAWVTITSGGNYEQYF.

This clone has a handful of counts. V is TRBV5-6 and J is TRBJ1-1; 7 bases map to TRBD1. Per the germline V gene, CDR1 is SGHDT and CDR2 is YYEEEE. The CDR3 is made up of 12 amino acids. Trimming took 2 bases from V and 9 from J; bases not matched to a gene: 4. The CDR3 bases are TGTGCCAGCAGCTTCGGGGACAGAAAAGCTTTCTTT. This encodes CASSFGDRKAFF.

This clone was seen only a few times. This chain links TRBV6-1 with TRBJ1-1; D gene uncertain. Trimming pared 7 bases from V and 0 bases from J, leaving 9 bases between. CDR3 size: 13 residues. Germline CDR1 reads MNHNS; CDR2 reads SASEGT. The CDR3 DNA reads TGTGCCAGCAACGAAAATTTGAACACTGAAGCTTTCTTT. Its translation is CASNENLNTEAFF.

The chain carries TRBV6-1 and TRBJ2-1; 7 bases fit TRBD2. Germline trimming cut 2 bases from V and 5 bases from J; bases unmatched to any gene: 6. The CDR3 sequence is 15 residues long. Germline-derived CDR1 and CDR2 are MNHNS and SASEGT. The CDR3 DNA reads as TGTGCCAGCAGTGAAAGGGAGGGCAGAAACAATGAGCAGTTCTTC. It translates to CASSEREGRNNEQFF.